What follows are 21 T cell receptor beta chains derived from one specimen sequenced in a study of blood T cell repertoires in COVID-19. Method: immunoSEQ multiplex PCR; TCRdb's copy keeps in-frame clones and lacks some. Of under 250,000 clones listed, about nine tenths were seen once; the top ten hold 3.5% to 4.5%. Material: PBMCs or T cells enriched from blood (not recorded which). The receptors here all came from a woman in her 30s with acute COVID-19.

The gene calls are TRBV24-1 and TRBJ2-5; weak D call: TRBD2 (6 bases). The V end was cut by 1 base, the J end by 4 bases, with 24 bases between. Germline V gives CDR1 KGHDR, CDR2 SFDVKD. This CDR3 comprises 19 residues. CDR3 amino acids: CATSDFGSAGGAAGETQYF. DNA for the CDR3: TGTGCCACCAGTGATTTTGGTTCCGCGGGCGGGGCGGCCGGAGAGACCCAGTACTTC.

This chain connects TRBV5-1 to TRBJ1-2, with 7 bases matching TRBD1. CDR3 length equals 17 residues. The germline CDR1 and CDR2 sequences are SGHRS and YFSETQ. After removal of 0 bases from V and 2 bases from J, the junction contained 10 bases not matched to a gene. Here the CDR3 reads CASSLAPPGQKNYGYTF. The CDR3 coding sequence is TGCGCCAGCAGCTTGGCCCCCCCGGGACAGAAGAACTATGGCTACACCTTC.

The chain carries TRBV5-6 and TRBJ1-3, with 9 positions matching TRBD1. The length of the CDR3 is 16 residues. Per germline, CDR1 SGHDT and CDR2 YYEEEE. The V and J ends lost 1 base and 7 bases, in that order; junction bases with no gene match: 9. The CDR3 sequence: CASSLWGQGLWNTIYF. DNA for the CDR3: TGTGCCAGCAGCTTGTGGGGACAGGGTTTATGGAACACCATATATTTT.

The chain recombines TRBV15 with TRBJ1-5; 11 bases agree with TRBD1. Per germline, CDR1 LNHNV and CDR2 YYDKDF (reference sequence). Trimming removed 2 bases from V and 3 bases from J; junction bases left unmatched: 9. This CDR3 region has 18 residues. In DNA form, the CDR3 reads TGTGCCACCAGCAGACTCCCGAGGACAGGGGGCCCCAATCAGCCCCAGCATTTT. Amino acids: CATSRLPRTGGPNQPQHF.

The CDR3 DNA follows: TGTGCCAGCAGCCCGCGCGGGACAGGGGGCACCGGGGAGCTGTTTTTT. This gives the protein CASSPRGTGGTGELFF. This rearrangement joins TRBV9 to TRBJ2-2; 11 bases are a match to TRBD1. The CDR3 length is 16 residues. Germline V gives CDR1 SGDLS, CDR2 YYNGEE. V trimming: 4 bases; J trimming: 4 bases; junction bases outside the gene matches: 6.

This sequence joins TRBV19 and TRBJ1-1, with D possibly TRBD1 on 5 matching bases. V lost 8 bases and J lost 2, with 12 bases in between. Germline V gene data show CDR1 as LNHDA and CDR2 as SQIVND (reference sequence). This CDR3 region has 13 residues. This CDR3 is CASQGRENTEAFF. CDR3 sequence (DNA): TGTGCCAGTCAGGGCAGGGAAAACACTGAAGCTTTCTTT.

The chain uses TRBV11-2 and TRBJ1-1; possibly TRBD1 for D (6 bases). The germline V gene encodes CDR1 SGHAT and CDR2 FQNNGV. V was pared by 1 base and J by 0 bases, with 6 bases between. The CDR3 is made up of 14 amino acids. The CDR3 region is CASSLGTVNTEAFF. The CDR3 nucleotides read TGTGCCAGCAGCTTAGGGACAGTGAACACTGAAGCTTTCTTT. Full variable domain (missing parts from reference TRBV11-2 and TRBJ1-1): EAGVAQSPRYKIIEKRQSVAFWCNPISGHATLYWYQQILGQGPKLLIQFQNNGVVDDSQLPKDRFSAERLKGVDSTLKIQPAKLEDSAVYLCASSLGTVNTEAFFGQGTRLTVV.

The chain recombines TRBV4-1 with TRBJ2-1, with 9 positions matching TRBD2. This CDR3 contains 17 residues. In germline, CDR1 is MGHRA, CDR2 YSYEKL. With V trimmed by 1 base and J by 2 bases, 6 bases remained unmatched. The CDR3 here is CASSQVSGGGAYNEQFF. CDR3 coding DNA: TGCGCCAGCAGCCAAGTTTCTGGCGGGGGGGCCTACAATGAGCAGTTCTTC.

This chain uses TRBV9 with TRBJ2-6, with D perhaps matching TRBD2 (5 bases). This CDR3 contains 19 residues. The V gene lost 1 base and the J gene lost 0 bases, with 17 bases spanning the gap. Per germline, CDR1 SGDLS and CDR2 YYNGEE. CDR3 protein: CASSVSSSRTASGANVLTF. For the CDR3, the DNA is TGTGCCAGCAGCGTAAGTAGTAGTCGGACTGCCTCTGGGGCCAACGTCCTGACTTTC. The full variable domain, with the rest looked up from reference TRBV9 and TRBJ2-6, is DSGVTQTPKHLITATGQRVTLRCSPRSGDLSVYWYQQSLDQGLQFLIQYYNGEERAKGNILERFSAQQFPDLHSELNLSSLELGDSALYFCASSVSSSRTASGANVLTFGAGSRLTVL.

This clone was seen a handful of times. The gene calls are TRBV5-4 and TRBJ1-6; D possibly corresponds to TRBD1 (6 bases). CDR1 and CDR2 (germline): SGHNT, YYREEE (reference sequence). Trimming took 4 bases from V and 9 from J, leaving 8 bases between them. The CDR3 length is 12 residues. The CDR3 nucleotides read TGTGCCAGCAGCCTCAGGGGTTCACCCCTCCACTTT. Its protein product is CASSLRGSPLHF.

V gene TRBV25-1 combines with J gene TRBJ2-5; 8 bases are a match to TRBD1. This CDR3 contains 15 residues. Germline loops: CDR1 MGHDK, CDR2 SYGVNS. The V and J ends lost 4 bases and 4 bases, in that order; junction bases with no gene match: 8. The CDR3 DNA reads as TGTGCCAGCAGTGCGACCGGGACAGGTCGAGAGACCCAGTACTTC. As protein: CASSATGTGRETQYF.

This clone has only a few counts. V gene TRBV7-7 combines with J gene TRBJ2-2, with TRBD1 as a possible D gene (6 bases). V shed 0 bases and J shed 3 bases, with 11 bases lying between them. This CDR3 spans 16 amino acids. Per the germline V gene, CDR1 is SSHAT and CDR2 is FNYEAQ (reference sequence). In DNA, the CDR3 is TGTGCCAGCAGCTTAGCGGGGGCCGGTGACACCGGGGAGCTGTTTTTT. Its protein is CASSLAGAGDTGELFF.

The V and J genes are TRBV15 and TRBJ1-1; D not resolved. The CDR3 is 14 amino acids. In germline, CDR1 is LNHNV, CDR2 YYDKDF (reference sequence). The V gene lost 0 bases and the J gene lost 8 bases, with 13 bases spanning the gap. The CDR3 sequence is CATSRDTAQKEAFF. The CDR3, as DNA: TGTGCCACCAGCAGAGATACCGCCCAGAAGGAAGCTTTCTTT.

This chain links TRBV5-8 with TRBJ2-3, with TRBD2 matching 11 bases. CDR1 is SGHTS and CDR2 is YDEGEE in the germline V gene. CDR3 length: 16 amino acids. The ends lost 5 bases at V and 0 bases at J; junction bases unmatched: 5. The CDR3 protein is CASRTGTSGSTDTQYF. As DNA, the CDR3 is TGTGCCAGCAGGACCGGGACTAGCGGCAGCACAGATACGCAGTATTTT.

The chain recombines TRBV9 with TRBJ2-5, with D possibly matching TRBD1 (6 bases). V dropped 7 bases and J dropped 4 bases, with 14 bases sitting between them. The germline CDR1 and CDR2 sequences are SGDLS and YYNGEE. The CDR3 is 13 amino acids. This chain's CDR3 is CASGTGHPETQYF. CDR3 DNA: TGTGCCAGCGGGACGGGACACCCAGAGACCCAGTACTTC.

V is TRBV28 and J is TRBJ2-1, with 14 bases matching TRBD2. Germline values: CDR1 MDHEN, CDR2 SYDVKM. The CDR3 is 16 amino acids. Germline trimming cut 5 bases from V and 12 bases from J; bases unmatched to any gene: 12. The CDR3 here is CASSLPGTSGGRGQFF. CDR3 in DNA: TGTGCCAGCAGTCTCCCGGGGACTAGCGGGGGTAGGGGGCAGTTCTTC.

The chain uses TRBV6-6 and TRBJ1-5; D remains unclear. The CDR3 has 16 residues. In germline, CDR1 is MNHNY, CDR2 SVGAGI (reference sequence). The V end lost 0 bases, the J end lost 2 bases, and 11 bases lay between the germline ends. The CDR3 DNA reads TGTGCCAGCAGTTACTCGTACGGGTCGGGCAATCAGCCCCAGCATTTT. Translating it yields CASSYSYGSGNQPQHF.

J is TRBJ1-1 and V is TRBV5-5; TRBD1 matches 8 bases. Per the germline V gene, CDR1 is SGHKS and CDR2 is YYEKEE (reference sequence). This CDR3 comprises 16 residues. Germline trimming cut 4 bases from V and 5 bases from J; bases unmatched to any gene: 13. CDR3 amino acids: CASSMTGAAIGTEAFF. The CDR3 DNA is TGTGCCAGCAGCATGACAGGGGCCGCGATAGGGACTGAAGCTTTCTTT.

The CDR3: CASSPIGTGRSPLHF. The CDR3 DNA sequence: TGTGCCAGCAGCCCCATCGGGACAGGGCGTTCACCCCTCCACTTT. V and J are TRBV9 and TRBJ1-6; 9 bases are a match to TRBD1. The J segment lost 9 bases and the V segment lost 4 bases, leaving 8 bases of the junction unmatched. CDR1 is SGDLS and CDR2 is YYNGEE in the germline V gene. The CDR3 is 15 residues long.

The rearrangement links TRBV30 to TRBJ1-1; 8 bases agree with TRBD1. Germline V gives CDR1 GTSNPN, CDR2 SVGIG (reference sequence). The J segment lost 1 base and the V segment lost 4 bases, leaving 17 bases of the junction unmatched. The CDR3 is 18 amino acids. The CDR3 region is CAWILIYRGIRRNTEAFF. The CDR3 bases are TGTGCCTGGATTTTAATTTACAGGGGGATTCGGAGGAACACTGAAGCTTTCTTT.

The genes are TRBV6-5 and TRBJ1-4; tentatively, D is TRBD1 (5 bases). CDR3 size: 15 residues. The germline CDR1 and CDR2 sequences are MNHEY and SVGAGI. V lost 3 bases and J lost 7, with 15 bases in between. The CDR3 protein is CASSYRGEVGEKLFF. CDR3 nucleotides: TGTGCCAGCAGTTATAGAGGGGAGGTTGGTGAAAAACTGTTTTTT.